This TCR beta chain derives from a study of CD8 T cells in ankylosing spondylitis. As the method for making TCR beta libraries, quantitative 5'-RACE with molecular barcodes was used. MiXCR was run by TCRdb on the 5' RACE reads, yielding one entry per CDR3 protein. The sample consists of 670,000 or so distinct CDR3 sequences, under 20% of them appearing once. The study's findings and limits: A motif in TCR beta, a set of roughly eight highly homologous variants, appeared characteristic of ankylosing spondylitis blood.

Germline V CDR1 and CDR2: SGDLS, YYNGEE. This CDR3 contains 14 residues. Trimming shortened V by 0 bases and J by 5 bases, and 11 bases separated the two germline ends. This clonotype has a handful of counts. Antigen unknown. This TCR came from a male donor with ankylosing spondylitis. The genes are TRBV9 and TRBJ2-5; tentative D call: TRBD2 (6 bases). The specimen was blood, either unsorted or a sorted T cell fraction (not recorded which). CDR3 sequence: CASSVEAGRETQYF. The CDR3 DNA follows: TGTGCCAGCAGCGTAGAGGCTGGGAGGGAGACCCAGTACTTC.